The 16 T cell receptor beta chains presented below share a single source sample, sequenced in a study of blood T cell repertoires in COVID-19. Produced via immunoSEQ multiplex PCR; TCRdb's table is partial and in-frame only. The data show about 64,000 clones, roughly 84% seen once. Sequencing input: peripheral blood. The receptors were sampled from a woman aged 60 to 75 with acute or convalescent COVID-19.

The chain couples TRBV6-1 to TRBJ2-3, with D uncertain. Germline V gene lookup returns CDR1 MNHNS and CDR2 SASEGT. The CDR3 length is 14 residues. V was cut by 1 base and J by 0 bases, with 5 bases left in between. The DNA for the CDR3 is TGTGCCAGCAGTGAAGATCGTAGCACAGATACGCAGTATTTT. Amino acids: CASSEDRSTDTQYF.

The gene calls are TRBV11-2 and TRBJ2-2; perhaps TRBD2 as D (5 bases). The CDR3 is 19 residues long. Trimming left V 5 bases short and J 5 bases short, with 27 bases between. Germline assignment: CDR1 SGHAT and CDR2 FQNNGV. CDR3 nucleotide sequence: TGTGCCAGCAGCCTCATCCCCCGGGCCTTTTCGGGGTCAACCGGGGAGCTGTTTTTT. It specifies CASSLIPRAFSGSTGELFF.

The rearrangement joins TRBV5-6 to TRBJ2-3; D may be TRBD2 (6 bases). V was cut by 4 bases and J by 8 bases, with 11 bases left in between. Germline V CDR1 and CDR2: SGHDT, YYEEEE. The CDR3 loop spans 12 amino acids. The chain's CDR3 is CASSPVGGTQYF. The CDR3 nucleotides read TGTGCCAGCAGCCCCGTCGGGGGTACGCAGTATTTT.

The rearrangement links TRBV19 to TRBJ1-2; maybe TRBD1 (6 bases). This CDR3 contains 17 residues. The germline V and J ends were trimmed by 8 bases and 8 bases, with 30 bases remaining between them. Germline V CDR1 and CDR2: LNHDA, SQIVND (reference sequence). This CDR3 reads CASRDAAPNRALLGYTF. CDR3 nucleotide sequence: TGTGCCAGTCGTGATGCGGCCCCCAACAGGGCCCTGTTGGGCTACACCTTC.

The V call is TRBV7-3, the J call TRBJ1-1, with D uncertain. Trimming removed 5 bases at V and 1 base at J, with 11 bases between. The CDR3 has 14 amino acids. Germline lookup yields CDR1 SGHTA and CDR2 FQGTGA. The CDR3 DNA follows: TGTGCCAGCAGCGCCCCGGGTGAGAACACTGAAGCTTTCTTT. Encoded protein: CASSAPGENTEAFF.

This clone was picked up a small number of times. The CDR3 reads CATSLGSEDQPQHF. The CDR3, as DNA: TGTGCCACCAGCCTAGGGAGTGAGGATCAGCCCCAGCATTTT. The chain joins TRBV15 to TRBJ1-5; D remains unclear. This CDR3 has 14 residues. Trimming pared 5 bases from V and 5 bases from J, leaving 13 bases between. Per the germline V gene, CDR1 is LNHNV and CDR2 is YYDKDF (reference sequence). Together with reference TRBV15 and TRBJ1-5, the CDR3 gives the full variable domain: DAMVIQNPRYQVTQFGKPVTLSCSQTLNHNVMYWYQQKSSQAPKLLFHYYDKDFNNEADTPDNFQSRRPNTSFCFLDIRSPGLGDTAMYLCATSLGSEDQPQHFGDGTRLSIL.

V usage is TRBV13 and J usage is TRBJ2-3; D might be TRBD2 (5 bases). The CDR3 runs 14 residues. Between the trimmed V and J ends, which lost 5 bases and 2 bases, there was a span of 11 bases. Germline V gene sequence: CDR1 PRHDT, CDR2 FYEKMQ (reference sequence). The CDR3 reads CASSRRGFTDTQYF. The CDR3 nucleotides are TGTGCCAGCAGCCGCCGGGGATTCACAGATACGCAGTATTTT.

The gene calls are TRBV3-1 (or the pseudogene TRBV3-2) and TRBJ1-6, with D possibly matching TRBD1 (5 bases). The V and J ends lost 5 bases and 1 base respectively, with 9 bases between them. Germline V gene data show CDR1 as LGHDT and CDR2 as YNNKEL (reference sequence). This CDR3 has 15 amino acids. In DNA, the CDR3 is TGTGCCAGCAGCGGAGGGGTTTCCTATAATTCACCCCTCCACTTT. Translating it yields CASSGGVSYNSPLHF.

The CDR3, as DNA: TGTGCCAGCAGCGTTCCGCGGGACAGGGGCCCTCTTAGCAATCAGCCCCAGCATTTT. It codes for CASSVPRDRGPLSNQPQHF. The rearrangement joins TRBV9 to TRBJ1-5; 10 positions agree with TRBD1. The CDR3 runs 19 residues. V shed 2 bases and J 0 bases; nucleotides not matched to a gene: 11. Germline V lookup: CDR1 SGDLS, CDR2 YYNGEE.

The chain links TRBV5-1 to TRBJ1-1; 7 bases map to TRBD1. The length of the CDR3 is 14 residues. Trimming at V came to 4 bases and at J to 4 bases, leaving 7 bases not matched to a gene. Germline V gene sequence: CDR1 SGHRS, CDR2 YFSETQ. The CDR3 protein is CASSPPDRVTEAFF. CDR3 in DNA: TGCGCCAGCAGCCCACCTGACAGGGTCACTGAAGCTTTCTTT. Full variable domain (rest looked up from reference TRBV5-1 and TRBJ1-1): KAGVTQTPRYLIKTRGQQVTLSCSPISGHRSVSWYQQTPGQGLQFLFEYFSETQRNKGNFPGRFSGRQFSNSRSEMNVSTLELGDSALYLCASSPPDRVTEAFFGQGTRLTVV.

A remark on this clone: At the DNA level, this CDR3 is encoded by other sequences in the same sample as well. The V gene is TRBV25-1, the J gene TRBJ1-6; TRBD1 might be the D (6 bases). This CDR3 is built from 15 residues. Germline lookup yields CDR1 MGHDK and CDR2 SYGVNS. The V and J ends lost 0 bases and 6 bases respectively, with 9 bases between them. For the CDR3, the DNA is TGTGCCAGCAGTGAATACAGGGGCGTTAATTCACCCCTCCACTTT. This translates into CASSEYRGVNSPLHF.

V gene TRBV10-3 combines with J gene TRBJ1-2; tentatively, D is TRBD1 (5 bases). The CDR3 contains 17 residues. The V gene's germline CDR1 is ENHRY and CDR2 SYGVKD. Deletions cut 6 bases from V and 0 bases from J, with 20 bases between. The DNA for the CDR3 is TGTGCCATCAGCCCGACCCAAGACAGAGTCTCTAACTATGGCTACACCTTC. It translates to CAISPTQDRVSNYGYTF.

This clone was seen a few times. The chain carries TRBV5-1 and TRBJ2-3; D perhaps matches TRBD1 (6 bases). The CDR3 sequence is 14 residues long. Germline CDR1 is SGHRS and CDR2 is YFSETQ. V gave up 1 base and J gave up 2 bases, with 8 bases separating them. CDR3 region: CASSLRQATDTQYF. CDR3 DNA: TGCGCCAGCAGCTTGCGACAGGCCACAGATACGCAGTATTTT.

In its sample, this clone was seen a few times. The chain employs TRBV9 and TRBJ2-7; 7 bases map to TRBD1. Germline trimming cut 2 bases from V and 0 bases from J; bases unmatched to any gene: 5. CDR1 is SGDLS, CDR2 YYNGEE, per germline. The CDR3 loop spans 15 amino acids. CDR3: CASSVTGTASYEQYF. CDR3 sequence (DNA): TGTGCCAGCAGCGTCACCGGGACAGCCTCCTACGAGCAGTACTTC. The full variable domain, in which reference TRBV9 and TRBJ2-7 provide the parts outside the CDR3, is DSGVTQTPKHLITATGQRVTLRCSPRSGDLSVYWYQQSLDQGLQFLIQYYNGEERAKGNILERFSAQQFPDLHSELNLSSLELGDSALYFCASSVTGTASYEQYFGPGTRLTVT.

The chain has TRBV5-8 and TRBJ2-2, with 8 bases lining up with TRBD1. Germline V lookup: CDR1 SGHTS, CDR2 YDEGEE. This CDR3 is built from 19 residues. J lost 0 bases, V lost 3 bases, and 13 bases had no gene match. The CDR3 bases are TGTGCCAGCAGCTACCACTTAGGGACAGGCCGCGCGAACACCGGGGAGCTGTTTTTT. Its protein is CASSYHLGTGRANTGELFF.

The V and J genes are TRBV21-1 and TRBJ1-5; the table calls TRBD1, which could not be checked here. TRBV21-1 is reported as a pseudogene. This CDR3 region has 17 residues. The CDR3 DNA sequence: TGTGCCAGCAGCAAAGTAAGAGGGACAGGGGGCCGACAGCCCCAGCATTTT. Translated, it gives CASSKVRGTGGRQPQHF.